This TCR beta chain appears in the sequencing data of a study of CD8+ T cells in alopecia areata. The CDR3 is 15 residues long. Germline CDR1 and CDR2: LNHNV and YYDKDF (reference sequence). V shed 0 bases, J shed 2 bases, and the junction held 4 bases outside the gene matches. Turning to this clone: The target antigen is unknown.

Isolated RNA was reverse transcribed into cDNA used as the sequencing template. The table came from immunoSEQ multiplex PCR; TCRdb's copy has only in-frame clones and leaves some out. Of 85,000 to 110,000 clones listed, 55% are singletons. General observations from the study: Scalp specimens additionally yield sequences from normal skin's resident alphabeta T cells. Relative to normal scalp, lesional scalp, especially alopecia totalis/universalis, showed higher clonality. Mice showed TCR sharing more clearly than patients did, possibly owing to HLA.

A FACSAria was used to sort CD4+ and CD8+ T cells. These cells came from PBMCs. The chain links TRBV15 to TRBJ2-7, with 7 bases that match TRBD2. Sequencing used CD4+ T cells sorted from blood. The sequence was obtained from a human donor in good health. CDR3: CATSRDPGTTYEQYF. In DNA form, the CDR3 reads TGTGCCACCAGCAGAGATCCCGGGACTACCTACGAGCAGTACTTC.